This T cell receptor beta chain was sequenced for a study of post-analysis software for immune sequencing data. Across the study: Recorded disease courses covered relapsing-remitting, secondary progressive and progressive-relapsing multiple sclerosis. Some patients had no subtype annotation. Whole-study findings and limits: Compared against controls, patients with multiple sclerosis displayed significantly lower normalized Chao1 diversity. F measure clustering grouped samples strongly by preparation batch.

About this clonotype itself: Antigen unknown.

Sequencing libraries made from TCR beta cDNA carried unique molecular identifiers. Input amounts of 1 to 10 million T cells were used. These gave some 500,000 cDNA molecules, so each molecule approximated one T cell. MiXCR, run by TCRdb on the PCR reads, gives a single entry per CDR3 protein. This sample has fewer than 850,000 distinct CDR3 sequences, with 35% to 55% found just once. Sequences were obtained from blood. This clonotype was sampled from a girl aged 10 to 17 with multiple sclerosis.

The CDR3 reads CASSVEGTSWGEQYF. The DNA of the CDR3 is TGTGCCAGCAGCGTAGAGGGGACTAGCTGGGGCGAGCAGTACTTC. The rearrangement uses TRBV9 and TRBJ2-7, with TRBD2 identical over 9 bases. This CDR3 comprises 15 residues. Losses at the gene ends were 0 bases for V and 6 bases for J; bases not matched to a gene: 7. CDR1 and CDR2 (germline): SGDLS, YYNGEE.